The clone carrying this TCR beta chain was recorded many times. Its antigen is as yet unknown. Trimming took 7 bases from V and 4 from J; bases not matched to a gene: 3. This CDR3 has 13 residues. CDR1 SNHLY and CDR2 FYNNEI come from the germline V gene. This sample stems from a study of T cells in Graves' hyperthyroidism and ophthalmopathy. No ophthalmopathy progression within 18 months constituted stable Graves' hyperthyroidism. The authors took PBMCs from 8.5 to 10 ml fresh peripheral blood. Researchers took RNA transcripts and amplified the TCR beta CDR3 regions from them. HTBI primers were employed in a first-round RT-PCR of the TCR CDR3. TCRdb used MiXCR to reprocess the multiplex PCR reads, holding one entry per CDR3 protein. The sample has 350,000 to 400,000 distinct CDR3 sequences; 15% to 20% are singletons. Study-level findings and limits: Among thyroid clonotypes expanded above 0.001, most also appeared in blood. Ophthalmopathy, as predicted by the model, came a median 6.5 months after the prediction.

Sequencing input: blood. The chain is built from TRBV2 and TRBJ1-5, with 8 bases that match TRBD1. The clonotype comes from a woman in her late teens or twenties with Graves' hyperthyroidism. The chain's CDR3 is CASKNRGNQPQHF. Written as DNA, the CDR3 is TGTGCCAGCAAAAACAGGGGGAATCAGCCCCAGCATTTT.